This entry describes one T cell receptor (beta chain). Its cognate antigen has yet to be identified. Per-nucleotide qualities are absent, and no much larger clonotype sits a single base away. Collaborating institutions collected whole blood in K2EDTA tubes following their own protocols. For TCRbeta analysis, collaborator samples were shipped as frozen whole blood, as isolated PBMCs, or as DNA extracted from either sample type. The data were taken from a study of blood T cell repertoires in COVID-19 (dated by TCRdb to the early 2020s). General notes on the study: Samples from collaborators originated in the United States, Italy and Spain and spanned both the acute and convalescent phases of COVID-19. The samples were drawn from the first 160 participants of the ongoing ImmuneRACE study and from 950 to 1,500 subjects provided by 6 global collaborators. Where HLA class I and class II types were available, the types were taken from metadata supplied by the sample provider, not from assay-based typing. A de-identified subject ID, COVID-19 status, age in years and sex were almost always included in the sample metadata. The material from the prospective study consisted of cDNA or gDNA derived from T cells, B-cell-depleted T cells, or PBMCs. Deeply sampled blood TCRbeta repertoires from subjects exposed to, actively infected with, or recovered from COVID-19 were included in the dataset. A freely available public database, intended as a resource for researchers studying the immune response to SARS-CoV-2, is where the repertoires were released. What the work shows at the level of the full study, not this receptor alone: Clinical and demographic metadata were provided uncurated, with the amount varying by source and participant.

The immunoSEQ Assay, a bias-controlled multiplex PCR, was used to amplify TCRbeta CDR3 regions from genomic DNA. The authors processed their data as follows. The number of nucleated cells in each sample was estimated from the amplification of reference gene primers within the assay. To quantify the absolute abundance of each unique TCRbeta CDR3 rearrangement, sequence reads were collapsed and filtered. For each sample, productive Simpson clonality was calculated by taking the square root of Simpson's diversity index across productive rearrangements. TCRdb limited this immuneACCESS table to in-frame rearrangements with V and J called. A share of clones is missing; checked studies link under half to unresolved V genes, and the rest is unexplained. The V and J calls and clone size were taken over from that table, and D and trimming were inferred from the DNA. A total of more than 150,000 clones appear in this sample, 75% to 80% of them only once. Less than 30% of the sample is taken by the ten largest.

Reading the germline V gene gives CDR1 WSHSY and CDR2 SAAADI. From V the trimming removes 5 bases and from J it removes 8 bases, while the gene matches leave 2 bases of the junction unaccounted for. Measured from the cysteine to the phenylalanine, the CDR3 is 12 residues long. The sequence is cut down to CDR3 DNA, 36 bases in frame from base 1. The sequence was obtained from a woman aged 70-85 years with acute or convalescent COVID-19. The chain uses TRBV10-2 and TRBJ1-4; TRBD1 fits 7 bases in the junction. Input material: peripheral blood. In nucleotides, the sequence is TGCGCCAGCAGTCGAGGGGGCGAAAAACTGTTTTTT. The translation is CASSRGGEKLFF.